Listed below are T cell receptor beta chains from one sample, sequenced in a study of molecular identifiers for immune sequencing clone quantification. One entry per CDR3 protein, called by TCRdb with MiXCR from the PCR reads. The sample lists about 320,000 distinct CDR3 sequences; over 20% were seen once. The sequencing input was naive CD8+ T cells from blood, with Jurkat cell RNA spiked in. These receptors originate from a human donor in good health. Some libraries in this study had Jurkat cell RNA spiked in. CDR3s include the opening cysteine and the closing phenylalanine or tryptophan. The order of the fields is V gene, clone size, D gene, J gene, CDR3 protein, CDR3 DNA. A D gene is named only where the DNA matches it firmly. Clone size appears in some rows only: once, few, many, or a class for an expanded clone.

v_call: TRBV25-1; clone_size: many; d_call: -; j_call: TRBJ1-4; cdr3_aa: CASSELEGLAEKLFF; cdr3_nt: TGTGCCAGCAGTGAATTAGAGGGGCTGGCAGAAAAACTGTTTTTT
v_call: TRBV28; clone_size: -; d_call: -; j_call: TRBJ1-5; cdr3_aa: CASSYRVSQPQHF; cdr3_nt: TGTGCCAGCAGTTATCGGGTGAGTCAGCCCCAGCATTTT
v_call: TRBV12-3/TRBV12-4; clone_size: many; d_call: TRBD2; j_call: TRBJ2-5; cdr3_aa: CASSFDGTRTSQETQYF; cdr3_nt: TGTGCCAGCAGTTTTGATGGGACTAGAACATCCCAAGAGACCCAGTACTTC
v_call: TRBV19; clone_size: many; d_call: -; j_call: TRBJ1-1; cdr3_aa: CASSIVGVNTEAFF; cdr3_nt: TGTGCCAGTAGTATAGTAGGGGTGAACACTGAAGCTTTCTTT
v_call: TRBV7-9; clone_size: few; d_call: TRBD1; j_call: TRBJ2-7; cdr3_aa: CAGSSDRGPTYEQYF; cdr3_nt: TGTGCCGGCAGCTCAGACAGGGGGCCCACCTACGAGCAGTACTTC
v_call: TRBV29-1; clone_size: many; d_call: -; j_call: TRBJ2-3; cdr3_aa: CSVESGSTDTQYF; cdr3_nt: TGCAGCGTGGAAAGCGGTAGCACAGATACGCAGTATTTT
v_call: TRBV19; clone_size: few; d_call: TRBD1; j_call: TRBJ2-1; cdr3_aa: CASSIEGQGGNEQFF; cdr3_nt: TGTGCCAGTAGTATTGAGGGACAGGGGGGCAATGAGCAGTTCTTC
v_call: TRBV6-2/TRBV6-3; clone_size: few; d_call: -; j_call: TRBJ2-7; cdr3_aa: CASSCGTWAGEQYF; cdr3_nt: TGTGCCAGCAGTTGCGGGACGTGGGCCGGAGAGCAGTACTTC
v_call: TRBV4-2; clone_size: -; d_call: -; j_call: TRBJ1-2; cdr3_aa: CASSQESAPNHYGYTF; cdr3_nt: TGTGCCAGCAGCCAAGAGTCGGCCCCGAACCACTATGGCTACACCTTC
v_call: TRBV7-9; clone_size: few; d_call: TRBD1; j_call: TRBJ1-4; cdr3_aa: CASTFSGTGGEKLFF; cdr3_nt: TGTGCCAGCACCTTCAGCGGGACAGGGGGTGAAAAACTGTTTTTT
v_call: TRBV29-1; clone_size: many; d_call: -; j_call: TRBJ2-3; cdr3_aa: CSVEGTDTQYF; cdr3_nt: TGCAGCGTTGAGGGCACAGATACGCAGTATTTT
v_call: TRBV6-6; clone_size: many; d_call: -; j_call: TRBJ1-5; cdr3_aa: CASSSWGRDNQPQHF; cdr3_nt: TGTGCCAGCAGTTCGTGGGGTAGGGACAATCAGCCCCAGCATTTT
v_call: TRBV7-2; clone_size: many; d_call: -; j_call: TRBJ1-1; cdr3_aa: CASSLEAWGPEAFF; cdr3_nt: TGTGCCAGCAGCTTAGAGGCCTGGGGACCCGAAGCTTTCTTT
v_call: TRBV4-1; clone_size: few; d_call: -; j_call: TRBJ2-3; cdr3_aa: CASSQVHTLAPDTQYF; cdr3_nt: TGCGCCAGCAGCCAAGTCCACACCCTAGCGCCAGATACGCAGTATTTT
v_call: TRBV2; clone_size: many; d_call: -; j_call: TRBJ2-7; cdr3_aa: CASSEVQAYEQYF; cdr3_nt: TGTGCCAGCAGTGAAGTGCAGGCGTACGAGCAGTACTTC
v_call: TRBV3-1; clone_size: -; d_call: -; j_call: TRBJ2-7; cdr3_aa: CTSSQEDYPTEQYF; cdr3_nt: TGTACCAGCAGCCAAGAGGACTACCCTACTGAGCAGTACTTC
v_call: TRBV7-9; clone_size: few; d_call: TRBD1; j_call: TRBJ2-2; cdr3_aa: CAGSFLGQTTGELFF; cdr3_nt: TGTGCCGGCAGCTTCTTGGGACAGACCACCGGGGAGCTGTTTTTT
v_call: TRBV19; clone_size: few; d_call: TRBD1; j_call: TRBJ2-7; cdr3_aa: CASSTTGAYEQYF; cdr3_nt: TGTGCCAGTAGTACCACAGGGGCCTACGAGCAGTACTTC
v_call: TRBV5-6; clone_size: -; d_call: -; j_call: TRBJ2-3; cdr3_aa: CASSTSATGVDTDTQYF; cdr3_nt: TGTGCCAGCAGCACGTCGGCGACGGGAGTAGATACAGATACGCAGTATTTT
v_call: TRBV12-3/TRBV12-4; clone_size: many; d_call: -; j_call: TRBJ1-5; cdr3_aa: CASSLASYINQPQHF; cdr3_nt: TGTGCCAGCAGTTTAGCGTCCTATATCAATCAGCCCCAGCATTTT
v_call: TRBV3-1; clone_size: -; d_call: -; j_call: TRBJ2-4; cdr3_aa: CASSQDQGMYAKNIQYF; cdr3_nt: TGTGCCAGCAGCCAAGATCAGGGGATGTACGCCAAAAACATTCAGTACTTC
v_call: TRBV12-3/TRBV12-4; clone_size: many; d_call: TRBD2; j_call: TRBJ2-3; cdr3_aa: CASSLESGRAVDTQYF; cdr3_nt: TGTGCCAGCAGTTTAGAGAGCGGGAGGGCCGTAGATACGCAGTATTTT
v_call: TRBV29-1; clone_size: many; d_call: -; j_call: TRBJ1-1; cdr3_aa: CSVEKRSLNTEAFF; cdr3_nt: TGCAGCGTTGAAAAAAGGAGCCTGAACACTGAAGCTTTCTTT
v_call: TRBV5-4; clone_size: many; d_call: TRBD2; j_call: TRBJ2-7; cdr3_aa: CASSNSGGLSSYEQYF; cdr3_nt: TGTGCCAGCAGCAATAGCGGGGGGCTTAGCTCCTACGAGCAGTACTTC
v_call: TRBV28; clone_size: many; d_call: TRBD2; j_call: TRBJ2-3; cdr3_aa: CASSFRGLAADTQYF; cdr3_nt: TGTGCCAGCAGTTTCAGAGGACTAGCGGCAGATACGCAGTATTTT
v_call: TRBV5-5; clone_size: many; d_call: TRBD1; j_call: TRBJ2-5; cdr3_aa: CASSPDRVKTQYF; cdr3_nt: TGTGCCAGCAGCCCGGACAGGGTTAAGACCCAGTACTTC
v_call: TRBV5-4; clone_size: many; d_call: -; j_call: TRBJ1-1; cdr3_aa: CASSLDNRVLAFF; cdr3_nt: TGTGCCAGCAGCTTGGATAACAGGGTGTTAGCTTTCTTT
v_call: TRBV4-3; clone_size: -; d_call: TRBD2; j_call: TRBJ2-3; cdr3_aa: CASSQNLNSGGVADTQYF; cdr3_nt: TGCGCCAGCAGCCAAAACCTCAATAGCGGGGGGGTTGCAGATACGCAGTATTTT
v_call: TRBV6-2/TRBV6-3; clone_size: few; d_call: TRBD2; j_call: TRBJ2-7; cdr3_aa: CASSYSAGGYEQYF; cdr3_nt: TGTGCCAGCAGTTACTCTGCGGGGGGCTACGAGCAGTACTTC
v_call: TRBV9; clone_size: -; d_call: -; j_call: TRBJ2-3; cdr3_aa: CASSVGARGAGSDTQYF; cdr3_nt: TGTGCCAGCAGCGTAGGGGCTCGGGGGGCCGGGTCGGATACGCAGTATTTT
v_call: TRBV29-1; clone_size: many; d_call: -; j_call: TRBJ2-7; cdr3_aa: CSVVTRDSYEQYF; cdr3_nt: TGCAGCGTTGTCACACGGGACTCCTACGAGCAGTACTTC
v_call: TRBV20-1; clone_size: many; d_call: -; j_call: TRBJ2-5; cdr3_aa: CSARIVIETQYF; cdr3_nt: TGCAGTGCTAGAATTGTGATCGAGACCCAGTACTTC
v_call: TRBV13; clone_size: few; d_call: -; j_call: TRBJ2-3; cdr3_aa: CASSSPEGELGTDTQYF; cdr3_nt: TGTGCCAGCAGCTCGCCCGAGGGGGAGTTGGGCACAGATACGCAGTATTTT
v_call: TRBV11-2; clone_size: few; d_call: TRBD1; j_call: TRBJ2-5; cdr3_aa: CASSSRTGLETQYF; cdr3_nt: TGTGCCAGCAGCTCGAGGACAGGGCTCGAGACCCAGTACTTC
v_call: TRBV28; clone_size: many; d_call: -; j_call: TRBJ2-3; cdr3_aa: CASRKDGSSTDTQYF; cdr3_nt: TGTGCCAGCAGGAAGGACGGCTCAAGCACAGATACGCAGTATTTT
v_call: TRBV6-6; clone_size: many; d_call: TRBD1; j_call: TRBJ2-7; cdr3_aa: CASSYWDRGDEQYF; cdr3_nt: TGTGCCAGCAGTTACTGGGACAGGGGAGACGAGCAGTACTTC
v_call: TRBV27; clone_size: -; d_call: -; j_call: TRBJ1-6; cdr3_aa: CASSFLEPNSPLHF; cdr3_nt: TGTGCCAGCAGTTTCCTCGAGCCTAATTCACCCCTCCACTTT
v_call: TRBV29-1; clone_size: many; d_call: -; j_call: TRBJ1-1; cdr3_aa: CSVEGSPTEAFF; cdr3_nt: TGCAGCGTTGAGGGCTCCCCCACTGAAGCTTTCTTT
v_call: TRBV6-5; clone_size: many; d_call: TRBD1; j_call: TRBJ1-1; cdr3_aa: CASSQGQGFTEAFF; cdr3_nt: TGTGCCAGCAGTCAGGGACAGGGGTTCACTGAAGCTTTCTTT
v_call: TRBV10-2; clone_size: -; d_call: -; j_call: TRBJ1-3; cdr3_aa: CASSESSPVAGNTIYF; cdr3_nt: TGCGCCAGCAGTGAGTCCTCCCCTGTGGCTGGAAACACCATATATTTT
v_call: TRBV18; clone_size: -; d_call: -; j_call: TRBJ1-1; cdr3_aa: CASSQMNTEASF; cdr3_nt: TGTGCCAGCTCTCAGATGAACACTGAAGCTTCCTTT